Described below is a single T cell receptor beta chain sequence and its context. The target of this receptor is not known. Base qualities are not provided; no much larger clone lies one nucleotide away. The sample originates from a study of shared clonotypes between healthy human individuals (dated by TCRdb to 2020 to 2021). Study-wide context: The cohort comprised two women and three men aged 18 to 49 years. For each donor, three plates each were used for CD4 naive and CD4 memory, two plates were used for CD8 naive, and one plate was used for CD8 memory. Between about 0.94 and 8.9 billion PBMCs per donor were obtained by leukapheresis. Blood TCR repertoires of a handful of healthy adults were deeply sequenced to estimate repertoire size and the extent of clonotype sharing between individuals. Different laboratories and diverse techniques were used to prepare libraries and sequence TCR repertoires, to increase sequencing depth and limit assay-specific biases.

Donors were healthy HIV-negative adults with no recently reported acute infections or vaccinations. Every donor was a Caucasian adult residing in Nashville, Tennessee, USA. CD4+ T cells were enriched through magnetic negative selection, after which naive cells were positively selected on CD45RA and the remaining negative fraction served as the memory subset. After blood collection by leukapheresis, PBMCs were isolated using Ficoll-Histopaque density gradient centrifugation and then cryopreserved in the vapor phase of liquid nitrogen. Analytical flow cytometry was used to check the purity and quantity of each magnetically sorted T cell population. From each sorted fraction, genomic DNA was isolated and quantified by UV absorbance on a Nanodrop 2000c. The CDR3 runs 15 residues from the cysteine to the phenylalanine. The only DNA kept is the CDR3, 45 bases in frame from the first base. Via the germline V gene, CDR1 is SGHTA and CDR2 FQGNSA. V and J lose 5 bases and 0 bases, and a span of 13 bases separates them.

What the authors observed across the whole study: Larger estimated clonotype richness was generally found for naive subsets than for memory subsets. Based on pairwise subsampling, the degree of clonotype sharing among donors was expected to be affected by sequencing depth. Compared with non-shared clonotypes, the clonotypes found in all four sorted-subset donors had higher generation probabilities. Sharing across several donors was observed for roughly 5.4% of naive CD4, 3.5% of naive CD8, 2% to 2.5% of memory CD4, and around 0.42% of memory CD8 clonotypes. The genetic and exposure-history diversity represented was limited by the small number of donors. Rarefaction of sorted-subset datasets indicated incomplete sequencing despite the large sequencing depth. Sampling was restricted to blood, and TCR repertoires in tissue are likely to differ from TCR repertoires in blood.

TCR CDR3 regions were amplified from genomic DNA by multiplex PCR using the deep immunoSEQ assay. For each cell subset, the extracted genomic DNA was distributed evenly across all wells of several immunoSEQ 96-well plates, and each plate served as one replicate. For sorted subsets, around 0.2 ug genomic DNA, equal to about 30,000 T cell genomes, was loaded into each replicate PCR. Purified libraries were quantified with a Qubit 3.0 fluorometer, sized on a Bioanalyzer 2100, and re-quantified with the KAPA Library Quantification kit. Every immunoSEQ 96-well plate was sequenced on a separate single-read 150-cycle Illumina NextSeq 550 flow cell. The original pipeline was this. Because the immunoSEQ output included only junctional sequences and no quality scores, the filtering could not be the same as the filtering used for full-length reads. Sequences were annotated with PyIR, a Python wrapper for IgBLAST v1.9, and V/J genes and CDR3 were assigned using IMGT germline references. Any read was removed if the V/J assignment was weak (E-value above 1e-6), the CDR3 was missing, or the read contained stop codons, out-of-frame junctions, or ambiguous translated residues. A V3J clonotype was defined by an identical inferred V gene, J gene, and CDR3 amino acid sequence. To compute the percentage overlap between repertoires, the number of shared unique clonotypes was divided by the size of the smaller repertoire. Repertoire richness was assessed with RTK rarefaction, the Chao1 estimator, and Recon v2.1 estimates of unobserved clonotypes. For all TCRbeta clonotypes obtained by the gDNA method from a handful of donors, generation probabilities were computed with OLGA. Drawn from immuneACCESS, this table holds only the in-frame rearrangements with V and J called that TCRdb kept. Clones are partly lost; checked studies trace under half to an unresolved V gene and leave the rest unexplained. D and trimming come from the DNA, and the V and J calls and clone size come from that table. For this sample there are about 1.5 million clones; 98% appear just once. Jointly, the top ten make up 0.45% of the sample.

Material for sequencing was naive CD4+ T cells sorted from blood. The cell subset or site tag for this specimen amounts to: CD45RA+ positively selected. The sequence was obtained from a man aged 25 to 45 in good health. The chain links TRBV7-2 with TRBJ1-1; TRBD1 is possibly the D segment (6 matching bases). In nucleotides, the sequence is TGTGCCAGCAGCCAAAAACAGGGAGTGAACACTGAAGCTTTCTTT. The resulting protein is CASSQKQGVNTEAFF.